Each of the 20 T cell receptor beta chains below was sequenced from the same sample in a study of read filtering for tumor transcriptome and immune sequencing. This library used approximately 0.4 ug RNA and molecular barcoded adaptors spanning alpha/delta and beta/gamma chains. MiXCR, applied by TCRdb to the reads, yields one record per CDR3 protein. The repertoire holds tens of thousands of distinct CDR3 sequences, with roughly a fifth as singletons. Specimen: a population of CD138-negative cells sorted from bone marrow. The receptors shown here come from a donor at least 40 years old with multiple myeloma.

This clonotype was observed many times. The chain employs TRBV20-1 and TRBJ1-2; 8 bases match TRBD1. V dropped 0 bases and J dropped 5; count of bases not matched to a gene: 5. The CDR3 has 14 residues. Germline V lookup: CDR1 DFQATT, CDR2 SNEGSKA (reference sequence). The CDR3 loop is CSARDPDRAYGYTF. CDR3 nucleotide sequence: TGCAGTGCTAGAGATCCGGACAGGGCGTATGGCTACACCTTC.

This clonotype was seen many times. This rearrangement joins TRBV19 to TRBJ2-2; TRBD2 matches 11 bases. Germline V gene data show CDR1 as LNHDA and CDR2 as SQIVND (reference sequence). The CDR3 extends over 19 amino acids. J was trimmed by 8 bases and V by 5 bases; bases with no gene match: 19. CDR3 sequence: CASSGTGRDLAGGTGELFF. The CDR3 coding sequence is TGTGCCAGTAGTGGAACAGGGAGAGATCTAGCGGGAGGTACTGGGGAGCTGTTTTTT.

The DNA of the CDR3 is TGTGCCAGCAGCTTAGAAGGGGACGCTTTCACTGAAGCTTTCTTT. This sequence encodes CASSLEGDAFTEAFF. The rearrangement joins TRBV11-3 to TRBJ1-1; D is perhaps TRBD1 (5 bases). The germline gives CDR1 SGHNT, CDR2 YENEEA. Deletions cut 0 bases from V and 4 bases from J, with 12 bases between. This CDR3 comprises 15 residues.

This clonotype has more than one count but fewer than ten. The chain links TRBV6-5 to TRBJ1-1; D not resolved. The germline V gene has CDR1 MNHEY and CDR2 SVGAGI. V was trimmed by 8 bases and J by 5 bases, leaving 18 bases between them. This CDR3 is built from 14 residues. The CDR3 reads CASRISRTWTEAFF. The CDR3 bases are TGTGCCAGCCGAATATCACGGACGTGGACTGAAGCTTTCTTT.

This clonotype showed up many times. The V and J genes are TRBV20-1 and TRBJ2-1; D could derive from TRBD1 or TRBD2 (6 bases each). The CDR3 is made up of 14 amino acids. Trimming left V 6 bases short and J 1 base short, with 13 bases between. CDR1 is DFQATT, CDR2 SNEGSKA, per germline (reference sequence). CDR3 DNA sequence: TGCAGTGCCACCGGAGGGGGGTCCTACAATGAGCAGTTCTTC. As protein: CSATGGGSYNEQFF.

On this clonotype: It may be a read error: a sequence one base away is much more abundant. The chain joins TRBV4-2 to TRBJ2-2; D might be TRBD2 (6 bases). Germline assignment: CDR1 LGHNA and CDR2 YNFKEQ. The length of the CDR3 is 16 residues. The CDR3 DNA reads TGTGCCAGCCGCCACCGCGGGATTTCGAACACCGGGGAGCTGTTTTTT. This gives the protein CASRHRGISNTGELFF.

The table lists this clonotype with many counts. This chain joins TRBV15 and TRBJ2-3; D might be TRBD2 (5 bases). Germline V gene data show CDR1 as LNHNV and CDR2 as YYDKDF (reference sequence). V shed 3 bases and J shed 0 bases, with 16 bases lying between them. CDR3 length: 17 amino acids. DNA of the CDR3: TGTGCCACCAGCAGGACGTTAGCGTTCTCTAGCACAGATACGCAGTATTTT. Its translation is CATSRTLAFSSTDTQYF.

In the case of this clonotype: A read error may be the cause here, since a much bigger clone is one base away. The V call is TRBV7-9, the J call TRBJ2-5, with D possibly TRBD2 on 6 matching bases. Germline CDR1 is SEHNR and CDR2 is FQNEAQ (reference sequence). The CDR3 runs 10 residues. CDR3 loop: CAGGEETQHF. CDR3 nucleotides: TGTGCCGGAGGGGAAGAGACCCAGCACTTC.

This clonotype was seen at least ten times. The CDR3 DNA is TGCAGCGTTGAAGATCGTTCCGGTAATACGCAGTATTTT. Protein sequence: CSVEDRSGNTQYF. This chain links TRBV29-1 with TRBJ2-3; D not resolved. This CDR3 is 13 amino acids long. V lost 0 bases to trimming and J lost 7 bases, with 11 bases between them. Germline CDR1 reads SQVTM; CDR2 reads ANQGSEA.

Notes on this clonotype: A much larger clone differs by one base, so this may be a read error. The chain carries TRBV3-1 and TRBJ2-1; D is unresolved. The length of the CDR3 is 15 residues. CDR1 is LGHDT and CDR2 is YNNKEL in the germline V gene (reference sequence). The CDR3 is CASSQDILLNNEQLF. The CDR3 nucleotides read TGTGCCAGCAGCCAAGATATCCTACTCAACAATGAGCAGCTCTTC.

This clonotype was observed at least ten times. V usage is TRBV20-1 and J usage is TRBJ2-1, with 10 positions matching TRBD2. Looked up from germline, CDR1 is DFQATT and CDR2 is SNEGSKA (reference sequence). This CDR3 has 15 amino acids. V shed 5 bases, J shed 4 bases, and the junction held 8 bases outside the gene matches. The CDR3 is CSAGRPGLAYNEQFF. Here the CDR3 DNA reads TGCAGTGCTGGGCGACCGGGACTAGCGTACAATGAGCAGTTCTTC.

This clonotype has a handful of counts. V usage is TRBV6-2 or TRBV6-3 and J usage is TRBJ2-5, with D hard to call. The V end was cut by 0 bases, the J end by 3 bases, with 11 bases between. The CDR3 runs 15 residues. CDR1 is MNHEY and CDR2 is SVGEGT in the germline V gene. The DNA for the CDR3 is TGTGCCAGCAGTTACTCGGCCGCAGCAAAAGAGACCCAGTACTTC. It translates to CASSYSAAAKETQYF.

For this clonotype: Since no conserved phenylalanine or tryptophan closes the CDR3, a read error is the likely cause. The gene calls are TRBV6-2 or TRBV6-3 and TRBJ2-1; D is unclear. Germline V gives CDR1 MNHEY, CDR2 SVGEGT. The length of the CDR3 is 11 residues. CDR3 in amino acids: CASNYGLEQFL. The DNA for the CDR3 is TGTGCCAGCAATTACGGGCTCGAGCAGTTCCTC.

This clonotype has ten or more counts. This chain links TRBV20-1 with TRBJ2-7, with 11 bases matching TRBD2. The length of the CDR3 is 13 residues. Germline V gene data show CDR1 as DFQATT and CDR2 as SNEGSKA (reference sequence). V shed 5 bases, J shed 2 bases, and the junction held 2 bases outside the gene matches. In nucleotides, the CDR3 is TGCAGTGCTTTGACTAGCGGGACCTACGAGCAGTACTTC. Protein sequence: CSALTSGTYEQYF.

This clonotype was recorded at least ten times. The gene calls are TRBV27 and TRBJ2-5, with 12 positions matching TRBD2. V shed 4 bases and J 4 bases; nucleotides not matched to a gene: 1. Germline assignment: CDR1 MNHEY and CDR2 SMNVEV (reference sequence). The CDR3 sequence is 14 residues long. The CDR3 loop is CASSSGLAGETQYF. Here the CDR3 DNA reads TGTGCCAGCAGTTCGGGACTAGCGGGAGAGACCCAGTACTTC.

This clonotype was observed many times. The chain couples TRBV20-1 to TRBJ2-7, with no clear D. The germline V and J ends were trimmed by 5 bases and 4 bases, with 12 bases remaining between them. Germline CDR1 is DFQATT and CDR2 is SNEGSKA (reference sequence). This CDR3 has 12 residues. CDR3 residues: CSAQPTGYEQYF. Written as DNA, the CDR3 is TGCAGTGCTCAACCGACTGGGTACGAGCAGTACTTC.

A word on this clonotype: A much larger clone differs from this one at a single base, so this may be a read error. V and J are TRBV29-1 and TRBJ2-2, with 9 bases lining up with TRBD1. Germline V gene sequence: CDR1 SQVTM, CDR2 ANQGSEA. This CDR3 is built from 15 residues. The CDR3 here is CNVDLGQGLTGELFF. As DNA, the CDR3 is TGCAACGTTGATTTAGGACAGGGGCTTACCGGGGAGCTGTTTTTT.

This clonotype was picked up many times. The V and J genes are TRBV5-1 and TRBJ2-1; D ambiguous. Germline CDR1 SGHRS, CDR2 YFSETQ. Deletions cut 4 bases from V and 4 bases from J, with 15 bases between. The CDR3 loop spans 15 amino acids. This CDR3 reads CASSHGDILYNEQFF. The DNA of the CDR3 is TGCGCCAGCAGCCACGGCGACATCCTATACAATGAGCAGTTCTTC. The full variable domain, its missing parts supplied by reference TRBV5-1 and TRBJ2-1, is KAGVTQTPRYLIKTRGQQVTLSCSPISGHRSVSWYQQTPGQGLQFLFEYFSETQRNKGNFPGRFSGRQFSNSRSEMNVSTLELGDSALYLCASSHGDILYNEQFFGPGTRLTVL.

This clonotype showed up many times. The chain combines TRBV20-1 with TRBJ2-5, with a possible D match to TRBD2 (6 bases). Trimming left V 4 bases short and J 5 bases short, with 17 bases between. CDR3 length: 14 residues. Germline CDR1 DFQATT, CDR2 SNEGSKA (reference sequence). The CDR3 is CSAISREMFETQYF. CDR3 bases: TGCAGTGCTATTAGTCGGGAGATGTTCGAGACCCAGTACTTC.

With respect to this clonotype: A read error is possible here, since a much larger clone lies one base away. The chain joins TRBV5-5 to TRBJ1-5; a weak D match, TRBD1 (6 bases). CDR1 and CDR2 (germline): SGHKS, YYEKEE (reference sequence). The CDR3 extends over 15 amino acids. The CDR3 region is CAGSLVYRGNQPQHF. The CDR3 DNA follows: TGTGCCGGCAGCTTGGTGTACAGGGGCAATCAGCCCCAGCATTTT. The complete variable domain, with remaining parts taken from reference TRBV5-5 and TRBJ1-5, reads DAGVTQSPTHLIKTRGQQVTLRCSPISGHKSVSWYQQVLGQGPQFIFQYYEKEERGRGNFPDRFSARQFPNYSSELNVNALLLGDSALYLCAGSLVYRGNQPQHFGDGTRLSIL.